This is a list of T cell receptor beta chains from one sample in a study of technical replicates of blood from a handful of donors. Clones were sequenced by immunoSEQ multiplex PCR, and TCRdb holds only the in-frame ones, with some missing. The sample has under 70,000 clones; more than 70% are singletons. The source material was PBMCs. These receptors were collected from a human donor in good health. Some clones in this sample may be carry-over from other donors' samples. CDR3s include the opening cysteine and the closing phenylalanine or tryptophan. D genes are given only for firm matches. Size is stated for part of the rows, as once, few or many counts, or as a class when the clone is expanded.

v_gene	abundance	d_gene	j_gene	CDR3aa	CDR3nt
TRBV4-3	.	TRBD2	TRBJ2-7	CASSQDREGNAEQYF	TGCGCCAGCAGCCAAGATCGGGAGGGTAATGCCGAGCAGTACTTC
TRBV6-1	.	.	TRBJ1-1	CASSRGAGLNTEAFF	TGTGCCAGCAGCCGCGGGGCAGGGTTGAACACTGAAGCTTTCTTT
TRBV7-9	.	TRBD2	TRBJ2-5	CASSLEGLLQTQYF	TGTGCCAGCAGCTTAGAGGGACTATTACAGACCCAGTACTTC
TRBV6-6	once	TRBD1	TRBJ2-1	CASRGQGSYNEQFF	TGTGCCAGCAGGGGACAGGGCTCCTACAATGAGCAGTTCTTC
TRBV18	.	.	TRBJ1-1	CASSQLEGNTEAFF	TGTGCCAGCTCACAGCTAGAGGGAAACACTGAAGCTTTCTTT
TRBV6-5	.	TRBD2	TRBJ2-7	CASSQTGLAGVEQYF	TGTGCCAGCAGTCAGACAGGACTAGCGGGGGTAGAGCAGTACTTC
TRBV5-1	.	.	TRBJ1-1	CASSPETGQMNTEAFF	TGCGCCAGCAGCCCCGAAACCGGACAGATGAACACTGAAGCTTTCTTT
TRBV6-5	.	TRBD1	TRBJ2-2	CASRDRERAGELFF	TGTGCCAGTAGGGACAGGGAGAGGGCCGGGGAGCTGTTTTTT
TRBV29-1	.	TRBD2	TRBJ2-1	CSANSGGAGNEQFF	TGCAGCGCAAATAGCGGGGGGGCCGGCAATGAGCAGTTCTTC
TRBV6-4	.	TRBD1	TRBJ2-3	CASSETGSVDTQYF	TGTGCCAGCAGCGAGACAGGGAGTGTAGATACGCAGTATTTT
TRBV27	.	.	TRBJ1-6	CASSLSDSRSPLHF	TGTGCCAGCAGTTTATCGGACAGCAGGTCACCCCTCCACTTT
TRBV2	.	TRBD2	TRBJ2-3	CASRDGTSGVTDTQYF	TGTGCCAGCAGAGACGGGACTAGCGGGGTCACAGATACGCAGTATTTT
TRBV4-3	.	TRBD1	TRBJ2-1	CASSQEGQGAGEQFF	TGCGCCAGCAGCCAAGAGGGACAGGGGGCGGGTGAGCAGTTCTTC
TRBV11-2	.	.	TRBJ1-1	CASSSDMNLGAFF	TGTGCCAGCAGCTCGGACATGAACTTGGGGGCTTTCTTT
TRBV5-8	.	TRBD1	TRBJ1-4	CASSPGTVWGANEKLFF	TGTGCCAGCAGCCCCGGGACAGTCTGGGGGGCTAATGAAAAACTGTTTTTT
TRBV6-5	.	.	TRBJ1-6	CASSYSRARYNSPLHF	TGTGCCAGCAGTTACTCGAGGGCCCGATATAATTCACCCCTCCACTTT
TRBV7-3	.	TRBD2	TRBJ2-1	CASSFLAGLSYNEQFF	TGTGCCAGCAGCTTCCTAGCGGGGCTTTCCTACAATGAGCAGTTCTTC
TRBV7-2	.	.	TRBJ2-3	CASSPGTASDTQYF	TGTGCCAGCAGCCCCGGGACTGCCTCAGATACGCAGTATTTT
TRBV7-2	.	.	TRBJ1-5	CASSADSYSNQPQHF	TGTGCCAGCAGCGCCGACAGTTATAGCAATCAGCCCCAGCATTTT
TRBV5-1	.	.	TRBJ1-4	CASSLAGLGTNEKLFF	TGCGCCAGCAGCTTGGCCGGACTGGGGACTAATGAAAAACTGTTTTTT
TRBV15	.	TRBD1	TRBJ1-6	CATSTTGGGSPLHF	TGTGCCACCAGCACAACAGGGGGTGGTTCACCCCTCCACTTT
TRBV5-1	.	.	TRBJ1-1	CASSSRLRFAEGVDTEAFF	TGCGCCAGCAGCTCACGACTCAGATTTGCCGAGGGGGTGGACACTGAAGCTTTCTTT
TRBV4-3	once	TRBD1	TRBJ1-2	CASNPTGGMDYGYTF	TGCGCCAGCAACCCGACAGGGGGCATGGACTATGGCTACACCTTC
TRBV6-5	.	.	TRBJ2-3	CASSRDTGTDTQYF	TGTGCCAGCAGTAGGGACACTGGGACAGATACGCAGTATTTT
TRBV21-1	.	.	TRBJ2-7	CASSTRLGTSGIKSSYEQYF	TGTGCCAGCAGCACCAGGCTCGGGACTAGCGGTATTAAGAGCTCCTACGAGCAGTACTTC
TRBV7-2	.	.	TRBJ1-5	CASSLESGGNQPQHF	TGTGCCAGCAGCTTAGAATCAGGGGGCAATCAGCCCCAGCATTTT
TRBV5-1	.	TRBD2	TRBJ2-2	CASSSAPGLAENTGELFF	TGCGCCAGCAGCTCGGCCCCGGGACTAGCGGAAAACACCGGGGAGCTGTTTTTT
TRBV6-6	.	TRBD1	TRBJ2-7	CASREQGATLEQYF	TGTGCCAGCAGGGAACAGGGGGCTACTTTAGAGCAGTACTTC
TRBV5-1	.	TRBD1	TRBJ2-1	CASSLGQGANNEQFF	TGCGCCAGCAGCTTGGGCCAGGGGGCTAACAATGAGCAGTTCTTC
TRBV6-5	.	TRBD2	TRBJ2-7	CASSYRTSGVEQYF	TGTGCCAGCAGTTACCGGACTAGCGGGGTCGAGCAGTACTTC
TRBV6-6	.	TRBD1	TRBJ2-3	CASSHPGQGPDTQYF	TGTGCCAGCAGTCATCCGGGACAGGGGCCAGATACGCAGTATTTT
TRBV25-1	once	.	TRBJ1-6	CASRRGDSPLHF	TGTGCCAGCAGACGGGGTGATTCACCCCTCCACTTT
TRBV18	.	.	TRBJ1-1	CASSPGQDHTEAFF	TGTGCCAGCTCACCGGGGCAGGACCACACTGAAGCTTTCTTT
TRBV6-1	.	.	TRBJ2-7	CASSEGLAGKQYF	TGTGCCAGCAGTGAAGGGCTAGCTGGGAAGCAGTACTTC
TRBV5-1	few	.	TRBJ1-1	CASSLGDLLAEAFF	TGCGCCAGCAGCTTGGGAGACTTGTTGGCTGAAGCTTTCTTT
TRBV4-1	.	TRBD1	TRBJ1-2	CASSPSDRVYGYTF	TGCGCCAGCAGCCCATCGGACAGGGTCTATGGCTACACCTTC
TRBV4-2	.	.	TRBJ2-5	CASSQDAQIQETQYF	TGTGCCAGCAGCCAAGATGCCCAGATCCAAGAGACCCAGTACTTC
TRBV4-3	once	TRBD1	TRBJ2-3	CASSQDRDRTQYF	TGCGCCAGCAGCCAAGATCGGGACAGGACGCAGTATTTT
TRBV6-4	.	.	TRBJ2-3	CASSDSMRGGTDTQYF	TGTGCCAGCAGTGACTCTATGCGCGGGGGCACAGATACGCAGTATTTT
TRBV4-3	.	.	TRBJ2-1	CASSQEPLYNEQFF	TGCGCCAGCAGCCAAGAGCCCCTATACAATGAGCAGTTCTTC
TRBV5-4	.	TRBD2	TRBJ2-7	CASSLGRRGAYEQYF	TGTGCCAGCAGCTTGGGGAGGCGGGGGGCGTACGAGCAGTACTTC
TRBV5-1	.	.	TRBJ2-7	CASSLEGGSYEQYF	TGCGCCAGCAGCTTGGAGGGAGGTTCCTACGAGCAGTACTTC
TRBV4-3	.	TRBD2	TRBJ2-3	CASSQGAGSSRDTQYF	TGCGCCAGCAGCCAAGGAGCGGGGTCGAGCAGAGATACGCAGTATTTT
TRBV30	.	TRBD2	TRBJ2-7	CAWSVLLGGGGGRAYEQYF	TGTGCCTGGAGTGTACTTTTAGGTGGTGGTGGGGGGAGGGCCTACGAGCAGTACTTC
TRBV19	.	.	TRBJ2-2	CATRDKTGELFF	TGTGCCACACGCGACAAAACCGGGGAGCTGTTTTTT
TRBV2	.	TRBD1	TRBJ1-2	CASSEPRDREDYGYTF	TGTGCCAGCAGTGAACCCAGGGACAGGGAAGACTATGGCTACACCTTC
TRBV11-2	.	TRBD2	TRBJ2-1	CASSLGGGAGGGYEQFF	TGTGCCAGCAGCTTAGGGGGTGGGGCGGGAGGAGGGTATGAGCAGTTCTTC
TRBV4-3	few	TRBD2	TRBJ2-3	CASSTAGKLDTQYF	TGCGCCAGCAGCACAGCGGGGAAGCTAGATACGCAGTATTTT
TRBV14	.	TRBD2	TRBJ2-3	CASSQAGLAGVDTQYF	TGTGCCAGCAGCCAAGCGGGGCTAGCGGGGGTAGATACGCAGTATTTT